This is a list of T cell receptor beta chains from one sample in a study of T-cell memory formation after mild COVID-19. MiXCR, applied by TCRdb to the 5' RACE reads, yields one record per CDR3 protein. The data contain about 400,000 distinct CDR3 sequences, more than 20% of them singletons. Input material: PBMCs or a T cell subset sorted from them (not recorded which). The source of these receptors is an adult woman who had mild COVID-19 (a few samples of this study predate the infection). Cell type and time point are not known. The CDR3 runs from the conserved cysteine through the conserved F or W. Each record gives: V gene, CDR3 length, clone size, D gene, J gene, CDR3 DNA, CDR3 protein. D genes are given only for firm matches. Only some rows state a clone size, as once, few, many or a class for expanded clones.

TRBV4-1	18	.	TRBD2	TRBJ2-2	TGCGCCAGCAGCCAACGATGGCTAGCGGGGGTCAACACCGGGGAGCTGTTTTTT	CASSQRWLAGVNTGELFF
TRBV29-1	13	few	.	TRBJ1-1	TGCAGCGTGTTGGGGGGGCTGAACACTGAAGCTTTCTTT	CSVLGGLNTEAFF
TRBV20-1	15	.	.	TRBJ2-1	TGCAGTGCTAGTATCTTAAGCGGGCCATACAATGAGCAGTTCTTC	CSASILSGPYNEQFF
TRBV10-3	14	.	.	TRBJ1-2	TGTGCCATCGCCGAGGAGGGAGCCAACTATGGCTACACCTTC	CAIAEEGANYGYTF
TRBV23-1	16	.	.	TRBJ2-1	TGCGCCAGCAGTCAAGAGACACCTATGAACGGGAATGAGCAGTTCTTC	CASSQETPMNGNEQFF
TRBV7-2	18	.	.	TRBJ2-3	TGTGCCAGCAGCTTAAGCTACTTTGGGATCCCAGGCACAGATACGCAGTATTTT	CASSLSYFGIPGTDTQYF
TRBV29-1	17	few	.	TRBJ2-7	TGCAGCGTTGAAGTCCCAAGGTCCGCAGGGTTTTCCTACGAGCAGTACTTC	CSVEVPRSAGFSYEQYF
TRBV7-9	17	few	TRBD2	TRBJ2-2	TGTGCCAGCAGCTCCTTACGCCGGACTAGCGGTGGCGGGGAGCTGTTTTTT	CASSSLRRTSGGGELFF
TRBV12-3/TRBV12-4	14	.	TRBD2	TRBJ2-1	TGTGCCAGCAGTCCTCAGGGAGGGTACAATGAGCAGTTCTTC	CASSPQGGYNEQFF
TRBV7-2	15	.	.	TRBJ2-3	TGTGCCAGCAGCTTGATGGGCAGGGTCACAGATACGCAGTATTTT	CASSLMGRVTDTQYF
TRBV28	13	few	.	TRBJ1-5	TGTGCCAGCACCCTAGGGGTAGGCCAGCCCCAGCATTTT	CASTLGVGQPQHF
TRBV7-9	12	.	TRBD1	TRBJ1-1	TGTGCCAGCAGCTCAGCAGGGGGGATAGCTTTCTTT	CASSSAGGIAFF
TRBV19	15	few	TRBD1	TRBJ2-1	TGTGCCAGTAGTATAGGACAGGGTGCCTACAATGAGCAGTTCTTC	CASSIGQGAYNEQFF
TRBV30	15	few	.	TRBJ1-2	TGTGCCTGGAGTGTACCGGCAGTCTGGGGTCGGGGCTACACCTTC	CAWSVPAVWGRGYTF
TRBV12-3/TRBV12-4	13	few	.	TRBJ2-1	TGTGCCAGCAGTTTAACGAGGGGCGGTGAGCAGTTCTTC	CASSLTRGGEQFF
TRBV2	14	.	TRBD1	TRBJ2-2	TGTGCCAGCGAACTAGACAGGGCCACCGGGGAGCTGTTTTTT	CASELDRATGELFF
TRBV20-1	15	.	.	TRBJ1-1	TGCAGTGCGGTCATGACAGAGACCATGAACACTGAAGCTTTCTTT	CSAVMTETMNTEAFF
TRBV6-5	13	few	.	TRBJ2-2	TGTGCCAGCACCGGGACACTTACCGGGGAGCTGTTTTTT	CASTGTLTGELFF
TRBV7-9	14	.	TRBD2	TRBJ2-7	TGTGCCAGCAGCTCTAGCGGGAGGGTCTACGAGCAGTACTTC	CASSSSGRVYEQYF
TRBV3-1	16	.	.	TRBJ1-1	TGTGCCAGCAGCCAAGGGGGTGGGTGGAAGAACACTGAAGCTTTCTTT	CASSQGGGWKNTEAFF
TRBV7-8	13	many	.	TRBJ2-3	TGTGCCAGCAGCTTCCAGCCTAGGGATACGCAGTATTTT	CASSFQPRDTQYF
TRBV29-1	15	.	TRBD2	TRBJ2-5	TGCAGCGTTCCTGTAGCGGGAAGGGGCGGAGAGACCCAGTACTTC	CSVPVAGRGGETQYF